The 20 T cell receptor beta chains reported below all come from one sample, sequenced in a study of cytomegalovirus exposure and HLA in healthy donors. PCR was performed using 60 Vbeta and 13 Jbeta primers. Here immunoSEQ multiplex PCR was the method, and the copy in TCRdb shows in-frame clones only, minus some. The data hold about 72,000 clones, with roughly 82% observed a single time. The sample was PBMCs. These receptor sequences come from a man between 18 and 35 years old in good health and CMV-seronegative.

The rearrangement joins TRBV5-4 to TRBJ2-2; TRBD1 matches 7 bases. The ends lost 4 bases at V and 0 bases at J; junction bases unmatched: 6. From germline, CDR1 is SGHNT and CDR2 YYREEE (reference sequence). The CDR3 spans 16 residues. CDR3 sequence reads: CASSGRTGSNTGELFF. CDR3 DNA sequence: TGTGCCAGCAGCGGCCGGACAGGTTCGAACACCGGGGAGCTGTTTTTT.

The CDR3 protein is CASSHTGTGGFNEQFF. CDR3 nucleotides: TGTGCCAGCAGCCACACCGGGACAGGGGGCTTCAATGAGCAGTTCTTC. The chain recombines TRBV7-3 with TRBJ2-1; 12 positions agree with TRBD1. The CDR3 is made up of 16 amino acids. Germline V gene data show CDR1 as SGHTA and CDR2 as FQGTGA. The junction had 8 bases not matched to a gene; V was cut back by 5 bases and J by 6 bases.

The chain has TRBV10-2 and TRBJ1-2, with 7 bases fitting TRBD1. V shed 6 bases, J shed 2 bases, and the junction held 9 bases outside the gene matches. The CDR3 contains 15 residues. The germline V gene encodes CDR1 WSHSY and CDR2 SAAADI. In DNA form, the CDR3 reads TGCGCCAGCAGGAATACAGGGGAGGCAAACTATGGCTACACCTTC. Translated, it gives CASRNTGEANYGYTF.

This clone showed up just a few times. The chain's CDR3 is CASSRRFVTTEAFF. The CDR3 DNA is TGTGCCAGCAGCCGGAGGTTCGTGACAACTGAAGCTTTCTTT. The V call is TRBV5-6, the J call TRBJ1-1; no reliable D call. The germline V gene has CDR1 SGHDT and CDR2 YYEEEE. The CDR3 extends over 14 amino acids. V lost 4 bases, J lost 5 bases, and 15 bases lay in between.

The V call is TRBV19, the J call TRBJ2-2; TRBD1 matches at 12 bases. Germline V gives CDR1 LNHDA, CDR2 SQIVND (reference sequence). V lost 5 bases, J lost 6 bases, and 19 bases stayed unmatched. This CDR3 is built from 20 residues. The chain's CDR3 is CASSVPGQGAKFFSPGELFF. The CDR3 region has the DNA TGTGCCAGTAGTGTCCCGGGACAGGGGGCGAAATTCTTCTCTCCCGGGGAGCTGTTTTTT.

This clone was seen a few times. A far bigger clonotype differs at one base, so this is likely a read error. In the same sample, other DNA sequences code for this CDR3. V is TRBV7-9 and J is TRBJ2-7; D might be TRBD1 (5 bases). Germline-derived CDR1 and CDR2 are SEHNR and FQNEAQ (reference sequence). The CDR3 has 13 residues. The V end lost 6 bases, the J end lost 4 bases, and 13 bases lay between the germline ends. The CDR3 DNA follows: TGTGCCAGCAGGGACACCCTCTCATACGAGCAGTACTTC. Translating gives CASRDTLSYEQYF.

In its sample, this clone was seen a few times. The chain couples TRBV27 to TRBJ2-7; 9 positions agree with TRBD1. This CDR3 contains 16 residues. J lost 4 bases, V lost 2 bases, and 9 bases had no gene match. Germline V gene sequence: CDR1 MNHEY, CDR2 SMNVEV (reference sequence). The CDR3 coding sequence is TGTGCCAGCAGTTTACGGGGGACAGGGATCATGTACGAGCAGTACTTC. Translation gives CASSLRGTGIMYEQYF.

There are a few counts of this clone. This sequence joins TRBV6-6 and TRBJ1-3; 8 bases agree with TRBD1. V shed 5 bases and J 3 bases; nucleotides not matched to a gene: 3. The CDR3 is 14 residues long. Germline values: CDR1 MNHNY, CDR2 SVGAGI (reference sequence). CDR3 loop: CASSTGGGGNTIYF. The CDR3 DNA is TGTGCCAGCAGTACAGGGGGAGGTGGAAACACCATATATTTT.

The genes are TRBV9 and TRBJ2-7, with 8 bases aligning to TRBD1. V was clipped by 3 bases and J by 2 bases; unmatched bases: 4. Germline V gene sequence: CDR1 SGDLS, CDR2 YYNGEE. This CDR3 is built from 14 residues. CDR3 bases: TGTGCCAGCAGCGAAGACAGGGGAACCTACGAGCAGTACTTC. Its translation: CASSEDRGTYEQYF.

This chain links TRBV29-1 with TRBJ1-2; TRBD1 might be the D (6 bases). The germline V gene encodes CDR1 SQVTM and CDR2 ANQGSEA. V lost 2 bases, J lost 1 base, and 14 bases lay in between. The CDR3 is 15 amino acids. This chain's CDR3 is CSVENSSRGNYGYTF. CDR3 DNA: TGCAGCGTTGAAAATAGCTCCAGGGGTAACTATGGCTACACCTTC.

J is TRBJ2-5 and V is TRBV28; tentative D call: TRBD1 (6 bases). Per germline, CDR1 MDHEN and CDR2 SYDVKM. The ends were cut back, 5 bases at V and 4 bases at J, with 11 bases in the middle. The CDR3 runs to 13 residues. CDR3 bases: TGTGCCAGCAGTCCCACAGGGACAGAGACCCAGTACTTC. This encodes CASSPTGTETQYF.

This chain uses TRBV28 with TRBJ2-7; TRBD2 might be the D (6 bases). The CDR3 runs to 16 residues. The V and J ends lost 6 bases and 5 bases respectively, with 23 bases between them. From germline, CDR1 is MDHEN and CDR2 SYDVKM. Here the CDR3 reads CASSPRASADEDEQYF. CDR3 in DNA: TGTGCCAGCAGCCCCCGGGCTAGCGCTGACGAGGACGAGCAGTACTTC.

The chain recombines TRBV7-3 with TRBJ1-6, with 11 positions matching TRBD1. The V segment lost 2 bases and the J segment 7 bases; nucleotides outside the gene matches: 4. The germline V gene has CDR1 SGHTA and CDR2 FQGTGA. The length of the CDR3 is 16 residues. Here the CDR3 DNA reads TGTGCCAGCAGCTTACTGGGGACAGGGGGAAATTCACCCCTCCACTTT. This sequence encodes CASSLLGTGGNSPLHF.

The CDR3 nucleotides are TGTGCCAGCAGTCCAATACGGGACTACAACAATGAGCAGTTCTTC. Translated, it gives CASSPIRDYNNEQFF. This rearrangement joins TRBV28 to TRBJ2-1; 7 bases map to TRBD2. Per the germline V gene, CDR1 is MDHEN and CDR2 is SYDVKM. The CDR3 spans 15 residues. V shed 5 bases and J 5 bases; nucleotides not matched to a gene: 9.

This clone has a handful of counts. The chain has TRBV7-9 and TRBJ1-3; D is undetermined. The CDR3 consists of 16 residues. CDR1 and CDR2 (germline): SEHNR, FQNEAQ (reference sequence). V dropped 4 bases and J dropped 0 bases, with 13 bases sitting between them. CDR3 nucleotide sequence: TGTGCCAGCAGCTCCGAGGGAACTTTCTCTGGAAACACCATATATTTT. Protein sequence: CASSSEGTFSGNTIYF.

A few counts support this clone. V usage is TRBV5-4 and J usage is TRBJ2-6; D call uncertain. The CDR3 consists of 18 residues. The V end lost 0 bases, the J end lost 0 bases, and 13 bases lay between the germline ends. Germline CDR1 and CDR2: SGHNT and YYREEE (reference sequence). The CDR3 region has the DNA TGTGCCAGCAGCTTGGGAGCGTCCCAGAGCTCTGGGGCCAACGTCCTGACTTTC. Translation gives CASSLGASQSSGANVLTF.

The V gene is TRBV28, the J gene TRBJ1-2, with unresolved D. Looked up from germline, CDR1 is MDHEN and CDR2 is SYDVKM. Trimming stripped 4 bases from V and 7 bases from J, with 7 bases between. This CDR3 contains 11 residues. The CDR3 loop is CASSSEGGYTF. DNA for the CDR3: TGTGCCAGCAGTTCGGAGGGTGGCTACACCTTC.

This clone has a handful of counts. The chain joins TRBV9 to TRBJ2-4, with 11 bases matching TRBD1. Trimming removed 3 bases from V and 5 bases from J; junction bases left unmatched: 4. From germline, CDR1 is SGDLS and CDR2 YYNGEE. CDR3 size: 15 residues. Here the CDR3 DNA reads TGTGCCAGCAGCGCGTTGGGACAGGGGGAAAACATTCAGTACTTC. Translating it yields CASSALGQGENIQYF.

The chain joins TRBV2 to TRBJ1-1; 12 positions match TRBD1. Per the germline V gene, CDR1 is SNHLY and CDR2 is FYNNEI. The CDR3 covers 14 residues. V was pared by 10 bases and J by 4 bases, with 7 bases of the junction left unmatched. The CDR3 coding sequence is TGTGCCATAGGGGACAGGGGGCTTGGCACTGAAGCTTTCTTT. Translation gives CAIGDRGLGTEAFF.

The gene calls are TRBV7-2 and TRBJ2-2; unclear D gene. From germline, CDR1 is SGHTA and CDR2 FQGNSA. The CDR3 sequence is 11 residues long. The V end lost 5 bases, the J end lost 8 bases, and 6 bases lay between the germline ends. CDR3 sequence (DNA): TGTGCCAGCAGCCCCTCGGGGGAGCTGTTTTTT. It is translated as CASSPSGELFF.